This T cell receptor (beta chain) was identified in a study of cytomegalovirus exposure and HLA in healthy donors. Profiling relied on immunoSEQ multiplex PCR, and the TCRdb table lists in-frame clones only, not all of them. The sample yields around 58,000 clones, 80% to 90% seen once. Study results and limitations: TCR clusters originating in the first cohort tended to co-occur in the roughly 130 validation repertoires, according to a later analysis. Rare TCR sequences dominated, though some public TCRs recurred in many donors. Cytomegalovirus status was reportedly diagnosed by the classifier with high sensitivity and specificity.

Germline assignment: CDR1 SGHTA and CDR2 FQGNSA. V lost 2 bases and J lost 4; bases outside the gene matches: 8. This CDR3 comprises 16 residues. This clone showed up just once. Its antigen is unidentified. This sequence was found in a woman under 30 in good health and CMV-seronegative. The material sequenced was PBMCs. The chain couples TRBV7-2 to TRBJ2-3, with 8 bases that match TRBD2. CDR3 in DNA: TGTGCCAGCAGCTTACAGCACGGGGGGGCAGCAGATACGCAGTATTTT. This sequence encodes CASSLQHGGAADTQYF. The variable domain in full, with the rest retrieved from reference TRBV7-2 and TRBJ2-3, is GAGVSQSPSNKVTEKGKDVELRCDPISGHTALYWYRQSLGQGLEFLIYFQGNSAPDKSGLPSDRFSAERTGGSVSTLTIQRTQQEDSAVYLCASSLQHGGAADTQYFGPGTRLTVL.